Below are 25 T cell receptor beta chains sequenced from a single sample in a study of regulatory T cells in long-lasting Graves disease (dated by TCRdb to about 2021). The time point label on this specimen signifies: newly diagnosed GD, antithyroid drugs for less than 3 months. RNA was extracted from PBMCs in TRIzol for both TCR sequencing and RNA sequencing. The library was built by means of multiplex PCR. The instrument given in TCRdb is Illumina HiSeq 4000. iRepertoire HTBI primers and Arm-PCR amplification of CDR3 regions were used to construct TCR beta libraries. Clones were called with MiXCR by TCRdb after fastp trimmed the public reads at Q25, and only in-frame beta chains were retained. Each entry is one CDR3 protein sequence, shown with its most common DNA and genes. This sample comprises about 620,000 distinct CDR3 sequences, 16% of them detected only once. The top ten clones comprise 15% to 20% of the sample.

The sample was also linked to a second study, of T cells in Graves' hyperthyroidism and ophthalmopathy.

Sequencing was performed on peripheral blood mononuclear cells (PBMCs), taken at new diagnosis, from a patient treated with antithyroid drugs. These receptors were obtained from a woman younger than 45 with Graves disease. Donor details come from another sample of the same person, matched by shared clones.

This clonotype was recorded only once. The chain couples TRBV6-4 to TRBJ2-2; TRBD2 matches 8 bases. With 2 bases clipped from V and 4 bases from J, the junction kept 0 bases outside the gene matches. This CDR3 has 14 residues. Germline CDR1 is MRHNA and CDR2 is SNTAGT. In DNA form, the CDR3 reads TGTGCCAGCAGTGACCTAGCGGGCACCGGGGAGCTGTTTTTT. It specifies CASSDLAGTGELFF.

J is TRBJ2-7 and V is TRBV27; 7 nucleotides agree with TRBD1. V shed 4 bases, J shed 4 bases, and the junction held 10 bases outside the gene matches. Looked up from germline, CDR1 is MNHEY and CDR2 is SMNVEV (reference sequence). This CDR3 is built from 15 residues. CDR3 loop: CASSSRTGREYEQYF. The CDR3 nucleotides read TGTGCCAGCAGTTCCCGGACAGGAAGGGAATACGAGCAGTACTTC.

This chain joins TRBV28 and TRBJ2-2; 13 bases are a match to TRBD2. CDR1 is MDHEN and CDR2 is SYDVKM in the germline V gene. The CDR3 extends over 18 amino acids. After removal of 7 bases from V and 6 bases from J, the junction contained 14 bases not matched to a gene. The CDR3 loop reads CASTRRGLAGAGAGELFF. In DNA, the CDR3 is TGTGCCAGCACTAGGCGTGGACTAGCGGGAGCGGGAGCCGGGGAGCTGTTTTTT.

This clonotype has more than one count but fewer than ten. V usage is TRBV2 and J usage is TRBJ2-5; TRBD1 matches 10 bases. The germline V gene has CDR1 SNHLY and CDR2 FYNNEI. This CDR3 region has 14 residues. V was clipped by 4 bases and J by 4 bases; unmatched bases: 3. The CDR3 DNA follows: TGTGCCAGCAGTGCCGGGACAGGGGTAGAGACCCAGTACTTC. It encodes CASSAGTGVETQYF.

This clonotype was observed a handful of times. The chain recombines TRBV7-2 with TRBJ2-7; D ambiguous. Trimming took off 4 bases at V and 0 bases at J, with 19 bases between the two ends. Germline V gives CDR1 SGHTA, CDR2 FQGNSA. The CDR3 is made up of 17 amino acids. The CDR3 reads CASSSQLALVASYEQYF. CDR3 coding DNA: TGTGCCAGCAGCTCCCAACTGGCTTTAGTGGCCTCCTACGAGCAGTACTTC.

At least ten counts were recorded for this clonotype. The chain combines TRBV2 with TRBJ1-1; D may be TRBD1 (6 bases). This CDR3 is built from 17 residues. V shed 9 bases and J shed 1 base, with 24 bases lying between them. CDR1 and CDR2 from the germline V gene are SNHLY and FYNNEI. The CDR3 region has the DNA TGTGCCAGTTCCCTTGGGGACACTTTCGCGGGGAACACTGAAGCTTTCTTT. Protein: CASSLGDTFAGNTEAFF.

This clonotype showed up just a few times. J is TRBJ1-5 and V is TRBV28; 8 bases align to TRBD1. This CDR3 is 17 amino acids long. The junction had 7 bases not matched to a gene; V was cut back by 2 bases and J by 1 base. Germline CDR1 MDHEN, CDR2 SYDVKM. CDR3 bases: TGTGCCAGCAGTTTAGGCGGAGGACAGGGAAGCAATCAGCCCCAGCATTTT. It specifies CASSLGGGQGSNQPQHF.

V and J are TRBV3-1 and TRBJ1-4; D possibly corresponds to TRBD1 (5 bases). The CDR3 has 18 amino acids. The germline V gene has CDR1 LGHDT and CDR2 YNNKEL (reference sequence). V lost 5 bases to trimming and J lost 5 bases, with 24 bases between them. The CDR3 nucleotides are TGTGCCAGCAGCTTCGGAGCGTCGAGGGACGGGGCGAATGAAAAACTGTTTTTT. Its translation is CASSFGASRDGANEKLFF.

This clonotype was seen ten or more times. V and J are TRBV18 and TRBJ1-1; 9 bases are shared with TRBD1. V lost 3 bases, J lost 8 bases, and 7 bases stayed unmatched. Germline V lookup: CDR1 KGHSH, CDR2 LQKENI. This CDR3 is 14 amino acids long. CDR3 nucleotide sequence: TGTGCCAGCTCACCTTCTCTGGACAGGGGCGAAGCTTTCTTT. Translated: CASSPSLDRGEAFF. Looking up the rest from reference TRBV18 and TRBJ1-1 gives the full variable domain: NAGVMQNPRHLVRRRGQEARLRCSPMKGHSHVYWYRQLPEEGLKFMVYLQKENIIDESGMPKERFSAEFPKEGPSILRIQQVVRGDSAAYFCASSPSLDRGEAFFGQGTRLTVV.

The chain has TRBV7-3 and TRBJ2-7; 10 nucleotides line up with TRBD1. The CDR3 sequence is 15 residues long. V was pared by 5 bases and J by 3 bases, with 7 bases of the junction left unmatched. In germline, CDR1 is SGHTA, CDR2 FQGTGA. The CDR3 region has the DNA TGTGCCAGCAGCCTACGGACAGGGGGGGACTACGAGCAGTACTTC. This gives the protein CASSLRTGGDYEQYF.

This clonotype was picked up a small number of times. This sequence joins TRBV15 and TRBJ1-2; TRBD1 aligns across 10 bases. Germline V CDR1 and CDR2: LNHNV, YYDKDF (reference sequence). The V gene end was trimmed by 0 bases and the J gene end by 7 bases; junction bases not matched to a gene: 11. The CDR3 is 17 residues long. The CDR3 DNA follows: TGTGCCACCAGCAGAGATAGACAGGGGGCAATGGTCGGTGGCTACACCTTC. It encodes CATSRDRQGAMVGGYTF. Full variable domain (outside the CDR3, taken from reference TRBV15 and TRBJ1-2): DAMVIQNPRYQVTQFGKPVTLSCSQTLNHNVMYWYQQKSSQAPKLLFHYYDKDFNNEADTPDNFQSRRPNTSFCFLDIRSPGLGDTAMYLCATSRDRQGAMVGGYTFGSGTRLTVV.

This chain connects TRBV28 to TRBJ2-7; 8 bases map to TRBD1. Losses at the gene ends were 8 bases for V and 2 bases for J; bases not matched to a gene: 5. Germline assignment: CDR1 MDHEN and CDR2 SYDVKM. The CDR3 has 13 amino acids. In DNA form, the CDR3 reads TGTGCCAGCTGGGGGGACAGGACCTACGAGCAGTACTTC. As protein: CASWGDRTYEQYF.

This clonotype was seen only a few times. The genes are TRBV18 and TRBJ1-4, with a possible D match to TRBD1 (5 bases). This CDR3 has 15 amino acids. Trimming shortened V by 1 base and J by 8 bases, and 14 bases separated the two germline ends. Germline CDR1 is KGHSH and CDR2 is LQKENI. Here the CDR3 DNA reads TGTGCCAGCTCACCACGTCAGGGCGTAAAGGAAAAACTGTTTTTT. Its translation: CASSPRQGVKEKLFF.

This clonotype was seen repeatedly, ten times or more. The J gene is TRBJ2-7, the V gene TRBV27; no firm D call. Germline V gene sequence: CDR1 MNHEY, CDR2 SMNVEV (reference sequence). This CDR3 comprises 13 residues. V lost 2 bases and J lost 2, with 7 bases in between. In DNA form, the CDR3 reads TGTGCCAGCAGTTTAGACGGTGCCTACGAGCAGTACTTC. This codes for CASSLDGAYEQYF.

This clonotype appeared many times. The gene calls are TRBV6-1 and TRBJ2-1; a weak D match, TRBD2 (5 bases). CDR3 length: 13 residues. Germline V lookup: CDR1 MNHNS, CDR2 SASEGT. V was pared by 3 bases and J by 2 bases, with 5 bases between. The CDR3 DNA sequence: TGTGCCAGCAGTGAGCGGGCCTACAATGAGCAGTTCTTC. Amino acid sequence: CASSERAYNEQFF.

This clonotype was picked up many times. V and J are TRBV28 and TRBJ2-7, with 7 bases matching TRBD2. V was pared by 4 bases and J by 6 bases, with 9 bases of the junction left unmatched. CDR1 MDHEN and CDR2 SYDVKM come from the germline V gene. The CDR3 loop spans 14 amino acids. CDR3 nucleotides: TGTGCCAGCAGTTCGCTAGCGGCAACCCTCGAGCAGTACTTC. Its protein product is CASSSLAATLEQYF.

DNA of the CDR3: TGTGCCAGCTCACCCCGGGAGTTAACAGGGGACCCGTATTTT. Amino acids: CASSPRELTGDPYF. V gene TRBV18 combines with J gene TRBJ2-3; D is perhaps TRBD1 (7 bases). Trimming took 3 bases from V and 14 from J, leaving 21 bases between them. The CDR3 is made up of 14 amino acids. From germline, CDR1 is KGHSH and CDR2 LQKENI.

This clonotype was detected a few times. This rearrangement joins TRBV5-1 to TRBJ2-7, with a tentative D call TRBD1 (5 bases). V dropped 4 bases and J dropped 3 bases, with 14 bases sitting between them. The CDR3 extends over 14 amino acids. Germline V gene data show CDR1 as SGHRS and CDR2 as YFSETQ. CDR3 DNA: TGCGCCAGCAGCCCCCAGGGTCAGAACTACGAGCAGTACTTC. Encoded protein: CASSPQGQNYEQYF.

This rearrangement joins TRBV7-3 to TRBJ2-5; unclear D gene. The germline V and J ends were trimmed by 4 bases and 5 bases, with 11 bases remaining between them. From germline, CDR1 is SGHTA and CDR2 FQGTGA. This CDR3 is built from 13 residues. The CDR3 region is CASSSRPPETQYF. The CDR3 DNA reads TGTGCCAGCAGCTCTCGCCCACCGGAGACCCAGTACTTC.

This clonotype was detected ten times or more. The chain couples TRBV7-8 to TRBJ2-2; the D is unclear. V was shortened by 3 bases and J by 6 bases, with 8 bases between the two germline ends. The CDR3 has 13 amino acids. Looked up from germline, CDR1 is SGHVS and CDR2 is FQNEAQ. CDR3 sequence (DNA): TGTGCCAGCAGCTTGAGTTTGGCCGGGGAGCTGTTTTTT. Protein: CASSLSLAGELFF.

This clonotype was seen repeatedly, ten times or more. This sequence joins TRBV11-2 and TRBJ2-7; D may match TRBD1 or TRBD2 (5 bases each). The ends were cut back, 5 bases at V and 3 bases at J, with 17 bases in the middle. The CDR3 is made up of 15 amino acids. Germline V gene data show CDR1 as SGHAT and CDR2 as FQNNGV. CDR3 amino acids: CASSPREGSDYEQYF. The CDR3 coding sequence is TGTGCCAGCAGCCCCCGTGAGGGGTCGGACTACGAGCAGTACTTC. The whole variable domain, remainder taken from reference TRBV11-2 and TRBJ2-7, is EAGVAQSPRYKIIEKRQSVAFWCNPISGHATLYWYQQILGQGPKLLIQFQNNGVVDDSQLPKDRFSAERLKGVDSTLKIQPAKLEDSAVYLCASSPREGSDYEQYFGPGTRLTVT.

The table lists this clonotype with many counts. The chain is built from TRBV5-5 and TRBJ1-1; TRBD1 matches at 7 bases. Per germline, CDR1 SGHKS and CDR2 YYEKEE (reference sequence). The trim removed 4 bases at V and 11 bases at J, leaving 11 bases unmatched. The CDR3 is 13 amino acids. The CDR3: CASSPGTDRGAFF. Written as DNA, the CDR3 is TGTGCCAGCAGCCCAGGGACAGACCGGGGCGCTTTCTTT. Using reference TRBV5-5 and TRBJ1-1 for the parts outside the CDR3, the full variable domain is DAGVTQSPTHLIKTRGQQVTLRCSPISGHKSVSWYQQVLGQGPQFIFQYYEKEERGRGNFPDRFSARQFPNYSSELNVNALLLGDSALYLCASSPGTDRGAFFGQGTRLTVV.

There are many counts of this clonotype. This chain uses TRBV28 with TRBJ1-5, with a tentative D call TRBD1 (5 bases). The CDR3 covers 13 residues. The germline V and J ends were trimmed by 6 bases and 12 bases, with 18 bases remaining between them. Germline V gene sequence: CDR1 MDHEN, CDR2 SYDVKM. In nucleotides, the CDR3 is TGTGCCAGCAGGCAGGGTGGGGTATTGCTCCAGCATTTT. Its translation: CASRQGGVLLQHF.

This clonotype was counted only a few times. This chain links TRBV5-8 with TRBJ2-5; tentatively, D is TRBD2 (5 bases). There are 14 residues in the CDR3. The V gene's germline CDR1 is SGHTS and CDR2 YDEGEE. V was shortened by 4 bases and J by 3 bases, with 13 bases between the two germline ends. CDR3 sequence: CASSPGSKKETQYF. The CDR3 DNA is TGTGCCAGCAGCCCGGGGAGCAAGAAAGAGACCCAGTACTTC.

This clonotype was observed a few times. This rearrangement joins TRBV3-1 to TRBJ2-3; possibly TRBD2 for D (6 bases). CDR1 LGHDT and CDR2 YNNKEL come from the germline V gene (reference sequence). The CDR3 contains 16 residues. V was cut by 5 bases and J by 3 bases, with 18 bases left in between. CDR3 in amino acids: CASSVEGGLGTDTQYF. The CDR3 coding sequence is TGTGCCAGCAGCGTTGAGGGAGGCCTAGGGACAGATACGCAGTATTTT.